The present T cell receptor (beta chain) was sequenced within a study of early T cells in non-severe SARS-CoV-2 infection. Regarding the study as a whole: VDJdb matching skewed toward anti-spike CD8 responses, missing private and CD4 specificities.

V lost 2 bases, J lost 4 bases, and 15 bases lay in between. The CDR3 length is 17 residues. CDR1 is SGHAT, CDR2 FQDESV, per germline (reference sequence). Tagging with unique molecular identifiers was applied to individual cDNA molecules. TCRdb recomputed calls from the 5' RACE reads with MiXCR, one row per CDR3 protein. The sample records 50,000 to 65,000 distinct CDR3 sequences, around 18% being singletons. This clonotype occurred many times. The antigen remains unidentified. The chain uses TRBV11-1 and TRBJ2-6; D gene unclear. The source of this sequence is an adult who was a healthcare worker with PCR-confirmed SARS-CoV-2 infection or an uninfected control (not recorded which). The sequencing here drew on whole blood, taken at baseline. CDR3 in DNA: TGTGCCAGCAGCTTACGGAGAAGTATCTACGGGGCCAACGTCCTGACTTTC. Translated, it gives CASSLRRSIYGANVLTF.